A selection of T cell receptor beta chains follows, all from one sample in a study of blood T cell repertoires in COVID-19. TCRdb keeps only in-frame clones here, not all; method: immunoSEQ multiplex PCR. The data hold around 260,000 clones, with 70% to 90% observed a single time. Sequenced: peripheral blood. The receptors come from a man aged 25 to 40 with active or convalescent COVID-19. Both conserved end residues are part of each CDR3. Fields, in order: D gene, J gene, clone size, V gene, CDR3 protein, CDR3 DNA. The D gene is left open where the match is weak. Expanded clones get a size class; other rows say once, few or many, or leave the size out.

TRBD2,TRBJ2-1,-,TRBV6-6,CASSPTSGLYNEQFF,TGTGCCAGCAGCCCTACTAGCGGTCTTTACAATGAGCAGTTCTTC
-,TRBJ1-3,-,TRBV7-7,CASSQGDIGNTIYF,TGTGCCAGCAGTCAAGGGGACATTGGAAACACCATATATTTT
TRBD2,TRBJ2-7,-,TRBV5-4,CASSSWTSGGAEQYF,TGTGCCAGCAGCTCCTGGACTAGCGGGGGGGCCGAGCAGTACTTC
-,TRBJ1-1,-,TRBV30,CAWTRGSILRRNTEAFF,TGTGCCTGGACGAGGGGGAGTATTCTGAGACGGAACACTGAAGCTTTCTTT
TRBD1,TRBJ1-2,-,TRBV30,CAWSGQGDGYTF,TGTGCCTGGAGTGGACAGGGGGATGGCTACACCTTC
-,TRBJ1-6,few,TRBV23-1,CASSQSDGDVRQGYSPLHF,TGCGCCAGCAGTCAATCAGACGGAGATGTTCGGCAGGGTTATTCACCCCTCCACTTT
-,TRBJ2-2,-,TRBV6-4,CASSEIQNTGELFF,TGTGCCAGCAGTGAAATCCAGAACACCGGGGAGCTGTTTTTT
-,TRBJ1-3,once,TRBV11-2,CASSSYRQGGNTIYF,TGTGCCAGCAGCTCTTACCGTCAGGGGGGAAACACCATATATTTT
TRBD1,TRBJ1-1,-,TRBV9,CASSAGTDPRAFF,TGTGCCAGCAGCGCAGGGACAGATCCACGAGCTTTCTTT
-,TRBJ1-1,-,TRBV11-2,CASTYRARGTEAFF,TGTGCCAGCACCTACAGGGCCCGGGGCACTGAAGCTTTCTTT
-,TRBJ2-7,-,TRBV4-3,CASSQDRAGAYEQYF,TGCGCCAGCAGCCAAGATCGTGCAGGGGCCTACGAGCAGTACTTC
-,TRBJ2-1,-,TRBV29-1,CSMETGPRGEQFF,TGCAGCATGGAGACTGGCCCCCGAGGTGAGCAGTTCTTC
-,TRBJ1-1,-,TRBV6-5,CASSYSGGNTEAFF,TGTGCCAGCAGTTACTCAGGGGGTAACACTGAAGCTTTCTTT
-,TRBJ2-3,-,TRBV7-2,CATRTGTSTDTQYF,TGTGCCACTCGGACTGGTACTAGCACAGATACGCAGTATTTT
TRBD2,TRBJ2-3,few,TRBV10-3,CAIKASGEFTDTQYF,TGTGCCATCAAAGCTAGCGGGGAGTTCACAGATACGCAGTATTTT
-,TRBJ2-1,-,TRBV13,CASSSETGRNNEQFF,TGTGCCAGCAGCTCCGAGACAGGGAGGAACAATGAGCAGTTCTTC
TRBD1,TRBJ1-4,-,TRBV4-2,CASSQVRPGQANEKLFF,TGTGCCAGCAGCCAAGTACGACCGGGACAGGCTAATGAAAAACTGTTTTTT
-,TRBJ1-1,-,TRBV12-2,CASRPIQGLGTEAFF,TGTGCAAGTCGCCCGATCCAGGGGTTGGGGACTGAAGCTTTCTTT
-,TRBJ1-2,-,TRBV27,CASSSETGGYTF,TGTGCCAGCAGTTCAGAAACAGGAGGCTACACCTTC
-,TRBJ1-4,-,TRBV3-1/TRBV3-2,CASSQPLGGGGKLFF,TGTGCCAGCAGCCAGCCATTAGGGGGTGGGGGAAAACTGTTTTTT
TRBD2,TRBJ2-5,once,TRBV5-8,CASSYSGGPMETQYF,TGTGCCAGCAGCTACTCGGGGGGACCTATGGAGACCCAGTACTTC
-,TRBJ2-7,few,TRBV9,CASSVYDYEQYF,TGTGCCAGCAGCGTCTATGATTACGAGCAGTACTTC
-,TRBJ2-5,-,TRBV7-6,CASSLGGWQVETQYF,TGTGCCAGCAGCTTAGGCGGGTGGCAGGTAGAGACCCAGTACTTC
TRBD1,TRBJ2-7,-,TRBV27,CASSPEPGTGSYEQYF,TGTGCCAGCAGCCCTGAACCCGGGACAGGTTCCTACGAGCAGTACTTC
-,TRBJ1-3,-,TRBV5-1,CASSTGYGNTIYF,TGCGCCAGCAGCACAGGATACGGAAACACCATATATTTT
TRBD2,TRBJ2-5,-,TRBV9,CASSPGGRGVGETQYF,TGTGCCAGCAGCCCAGGCGGGCGGGGGGTAGGAGAGACCCAGTACTTC
-,TRBJ2-7,-,TRBV2,CASSGSVAYEQYF,TGTGCCAGCAGTGGTTCAGTGGCCTACGAGCAGTACTTC
TRBD2,TRBJ2-3,-,TRBV3-1/TRBV3-2,CASSQDKRGSTDTQYF,TGTGCCAGCAGCCAAGATAAGCGGGGAAGCACAGATACGCAGTATTTT
TRBD2,TRBJ2-2,many,TRBV5-4,CASSPGGTYTGELFF,TGTGCCAGCAGCCCCGGGGGGACCTACACCGGGGAGCTGTTTTTT
-,TRBJ2-2,-,TRBV6-5,CASRSYTGELFF,TGTGCCAGCAGGAGCTACACCGGGGAGCTGTTTTTT
TRBD1,TRBJ2-4,-,TRBV5-1,CASSLGHGTDKNIQYF,TGCGCCAGCAGCCTGGGGCACGGGACAGACAAAAACATTCAGTACTTC
-,TRBJ2-5,once,TRBV4-1,CASRTSVLASETQYF,TGCGCCAGCAGAACATCGGTGCTAGCGTCTGAGACCCAGTACTTC
-,TRBJ1-5,-,TRBV19,CASSIGRRSSQNQPQHF,TGTGCCAGTAGTATAGGTCGTCGGAGCTCCCAGAATCAGCCCCAGCATTTT
TRBD2,TRBJ2-3,-,TRBV14,CASSQSLAGRMDTQYF,TGTGCCAGCAGCCAATCTCTAGCGGGGAGAATGGATACGCAGTATTTT
-,TRBJ1-2,-,TRBV5-3,CARSPPRRLYGYTF,TGTGCCAGAAGCCCCCCCCGCAGGCTCTATGGCTACACCTTC
-,TRBJ1-4,-,TRBV12-3/TRBV12-4,CASSPGQFEKLFF,TGTGCCAGCAGTCCAGGACAGTTTGAAAAACTGTTTTTT
TRBD2,TRBJ2-7,-,TRBV4-2,CASSQPSGGDEQYF,TGTGCCAGCAGCCAACCTAGCGGGGGGGACGAGCAGTACTTC
-,TRBJ2-5,-,TRBV5-6,CASSFGELEETQYF,TGTGCCAGCAGCTTCGGAGAGCTGGAAGAGACCCAGTACTTC
TRBD1,TRBJ1-5,many,TRBV2,CASEEDRGGNQPQHF,TGTGCCAGCGAGGAGGACAGGGGTGGCAATCAGCCCCAGCATTTT
TRBD1,TRBJ2-7,-,TRBV5-6,CASSSSGTGGYEQYF,TGTGCCAGCAGCTCATCCGGGACAGGGGGTTACGAGCAGTACTTC
-,TRBJ2-5,-,TRBV3-1/TRBV3-2,CASSQDIGWETQYF,TGTGCCAGCAGCCAAGATATCGGGTGGGAGACCCAGTACTTC